A single sample is the source of the 22 T cell receptor beta chains below, sequenced in a study of blood T cell repertoires in COVID-19. Libraries were prepared by immunoSEQ multiplex PCR; TCRdb keeps only in-frame clonotypes and omits some of them. The sample has about 140,000 clones; around 73% are singletons. The sample was peripheral blood. The receptors come from a woman aged 45-60 years with active or convalescent COVID-19.

The chain employs TRBV6-5 and TRBJ1-1; D uncertain. The germline CDR1 and CDR2 sequences are MNHEY and SVGAGI. This CDR3 is built from 12 residues. Trimming pared 6 bases from V and 1 base from J, leaving 6 bases between. For the CDR3, the DNA is TGTGCCAGCAGCCGGGGGAACACTGAAGCTTTCTTT. Translation: CASSRGNTEAFF.

V gene TRBV5-1 combines with J gene TRBJ1-3; 7 bases are shared with TRBD1. Germline CDR1 SGHRS, CDR2 YFSETQ. The V gene end was trimmed by 2 bases and the J gene end by 4 bases; junction bases not matched to a gene: 6. The CDR3 has 15 amino acids. The CDR3, as DNA: TGCGCCAGCAGCTTTGACAGGGACCCCGGAAACACCATATATTTT. The encoded protein is CASSFDRDPGNTIYF. Full variable domain (rest looked up from reference TRBV5-1 and TRBJ1-3): KAGVTQTPRYLIKTRGQQVTLSCSPISGHRSVSWYQQTPGQGLQFLFEYFSETQRNKGNFPGRFSGRQFSNSRSEMNVSTLELGDSALYLCASSFDRDPGNTIYFGEGSWLTVV.

The sample holds a few counts of this clone. The rearrangement links TRBV6-2 or TRBV6-3 to TRBJ1-1; the match to TRBD1 covers 7 bases. Germline V CDR1 and CDR2: MNHEY, SVGEGT. V lost 0 bases, J lost 10 bases, and 8 bases stayed unmatched. This CDR3 has 14 amino acids. The CDR3 is CASSYSTRGLGAFF. As DNA, the CDR3 is TGTGCCAGCAGTTACTCGACTAGGGGGCTTGGAGCTTTCTTT.

This clone was seen a few times. The chain employs TRBV6-5 and TRBJ1-6; unclear D gene. Trimming stripped 2 bases from V and 6 bases from J, with 5 bases between. The CDR3 is 13 residues long. The germline V gene has CDR1 MNHEY and CDR2 SVGAGI. The CDR3 sequence: CASSYLRNSPLHF. The DNA for the CDR3 is TGTGCCAGCAGTTACCTCCGTAATTCACCCCTCCACTTT.

The genes are TRBV7-2 and TRBJ1-2; 7 nucleotides align to TRBD1. The V gene end was trimmed by 5 bases and the J gene end by 4 bases; junction bases not matched to a gene: 10. The CDR3 runs to 15 residues. CDR1 SGHTA and CDR2 FQGNSA come from the germline V gene. The CDR3 region has the DNA TGTGCCAGCAGCCCGACAGGGATTCTATTCTATGGCTACACCTTC. Its protein is CASSPTGILFYGYTF.

This clone has a handful of counts. The chain couples TRBV4-2 to TRBJ1-4, with TRBD1 matching over 8 bases. With V trimmed by 0 bases and J by 3 bases, 3 bases remained unmatched. This CDR3 spans 16 amino acids. Germline values: CDR1 LGHNA, CDR2 YNFKEQ. Written as DNA, the CDR3 is TGTGCCAGCAGCCAAGATACAGGGGGGGCTAATGAAAAACTGTTTTTT. Translation gives CASSQDTGGANEKLFF.

The rearrangement joins TRBV30 to TRBJ1-3; a possible D gene is TRBD1 (6 bases). With 5 bases removed from V and 4 bases from J, the gap between germline ends came to 18 bases. Germline values: CDR1 GTSNPN, CDR2 SVGIG (reference sequence). This CDR3 is built from 15 residues. CDR3 nucleotides: TGTGCCTGGGGCCCCACAGGGTTGGGAGGAAACACCATATATTTT. It yields the protein CAWGPTGLGGNTIYF.

The rearrangement uses TRBV12-3 or TRBV12-4 and TRBJ1-1; D might be TRBD1 (5 bases). There are 11 residues in the CDR3. Trimming removed 8 bases from V and 9 bases from J, with 13 bases in between. CDR3 region: CASLTPGQAFF. DNA of the CDR3: TGTGCCAGCCTTACTCCAGGGCAAGCTTTCTTT.

The chain recombines TRBV5-5 with TRBJ1-4, with 9 bases fitting TRBD1. Germline trimming cut 2 bases from V and 11 bases from J; bases unmatched to any gene: 7. CDR3 length: 14 amino acids. Germline V gives CDR1 SGHKS, CDR2 YYEKEE (reference sequence). The CDR3: CASSLWTQGAKLFF. CDR3 sequence (DNA): TGTGCCAGCAGCTTATGGACACAGGGGGCGAAACTGTTTTTT.

This sequence joins TRBV6-5 and TRBJ1-4, with TRBD1 identical over 7 bases. The CDR3 contains 15 residues. Germline CDR1 MNHEY, CDR2 SVGAGI. J gave up 4 bases and V 5 bases, and 7 bases lay outside the gene matches. CDR3 bases: TGTGCCAGCAGTCCAGGGACAGATAATAATGAAAAACTGTTTTTT. This gives the protein CASSPGTDNNEKLFF.

The chain recombines TRBV7-2 with TRBJ1-6; D gene uncertain. The V end lost 5 bases, the J end lost 5 bases, and 13 bases lay between the germline ends. The CDR3 consists of 15 residues. Germline loops: CDR1 SGHTA, CDR2 FQGNSA. The CDR3 protein is CASSPNVLDNSPLHF. CDR3 bases: TGTGCCAGCAGCCCTAACGTACTGGATAATTCACCCCTCCACTTT.

J is TRBJ2-1 and V is TRBV18, with a weak D call TRBD2 (6 bases). CDR1 is KGHSH, CDR2 LQKENI, per germline. The CDR3 spans 14 residues. The ends were cut back, 3 bases at V and 5 bases at J, with 11 bases in the middle. The DNA of the CDR3 is TGTGCCAGCTCACCTTTGACTAGGAACAATGAGCAGTTCTTC. Protein sequence: CASSPLTRNNEQFF. The whole variable domain, filled in from reference TRBV18 and TRBJ2-1, reads NAGVMQNPRHLVRRRGQEARLRCSPMKGHSHVYWYRQLPEEGLKFMVYLQKENIIDESGMPKERFSAEFPKEGPSILRIQQVVRGDSAAYFCASSPLTRNNEQFFGPGTRLTVL.

The CDR3 is CASSLTAGNTEAFF. CDR3 nucleotides: TGTGCCAGCAGTTTAACGGCAGGGAACACTGAAGCTTTCTTT. The gene calls are TRBV27 and TRBJ1-1; D is unresolved. This CDR3 region has 14 residues. V was shortened by 2 bases and J by 1 base, with 8 bases between the two germline ends. Germline CDR1 and CDR2: MNHEY and SMNVEV (reference sequence).

The chain is built from TRBV5-1 and TRBJ1-4; D gene unclear. V lost 4 bases to trimming and J lost 8 bases, with 12 bases between them. This CDR3 spans 13 amino acids. Germline CDR1 is SGHRS and CDR2 is YFSETQ. The CDR3 DNA reads TGCGCCAGCAGCGCCGATCTCTACGAAAAACTGTTTTTT. Its translation is CASSADLYEKLFF.

J is TRBJ1-1 and V is TRBV12-3 or TRBV12-4, with 7 bases that match TRBD1. The CDR3 sequence is 13 residues long. The trim removed 6 bases at V and 7 bases at J, leaving 8 bases unmatched. DNA for the CDR3: TGTGCCAGCAGATCGACAGGGCCCTATGAAGCTTTCTTT. Its translation: CASRSTGPYEAFF.

This clone has only a few counts. The chain couples TRBV18 to TRBJ2-7; 9 bases fit TRBD1. Trimming removed 3 bases from V and 5 bases from J; junction bases left unmatched: 5. The germline gives CDR1 KGHSH, CDR2 LQKENI. This CDR3 comprises 14 residues. The CDR3 loop is CASSPTGGIHEQYF. DNA of the CDR3: TGTGCCAGCTCACCGACAGGGGGAATCCACGAGCAGTACTTC.

This clone was detected only once. The CDR3 sequence is CAISDPGLAGADTQYF. The CDR3 region has the DNA TGTGCCATCAGTGACCCGGGACTAGCGGGAGCAGATACGCAGTATTTT. The chain is built from TRBV10-3 and TRBJ2-3, with 14 bases fitting TRBD2. Trimming took 3 bases from V and 4 from J; bases not matched to a gene: 3. The CDR3 sequence is 16 residues long. Germline lookup yields CDR1 ENHRY and CDR2 SYGVKD.

V is TRBV7-3 and J is TRBJ2-1; D possibly corresponds to TRBD1 (5 bases). V was cut by 6 bases and J by 1 base, with 19 bases left in between. Germline assignment: CDR1 SGHTA and CDR2 FQGTGA. The CDR3 totals 17 residues. CDR3 coding DNA: TGTGCCAGCAGTTCCTTCAGGGCGGCCGGGTCCTACAATGAGCAGTTCTTC. This sequence encodes CASSSFRAAGSYNEQFF.

This clone was counted between two and nine times. The chain couples TRBV6-5 to TRBJ2-7; 8 bases match TRBD1. After removal of 2 bases from V and 5 bases from J, the junction contained 5 bases not matched to a gene. The CDR3 runs 14 residues. CDR1 MNHEY and CDR2 SVGAGI come from the germline V gene. DNA for the CDR3: TGTGCCAGCAGTTACGGCCAGGGGGCGGACGAGCAGTACTTC. It encodes CASSYGQGADEQYF.

V is TRBV19 and J is TRBJ2-5; 10 bases are shared with TRBD1. V lost 4 bases and J lost 5; bases outside the gene matches: 4. The CDR3 extends over 14 amino acids. Germline V gives CDR1 LNHDA, CDR2 SQIVND (reference sequence). This CDR3 reads CASSRGTGAETQYF. CDR3 bases: TGTGCCAGTAGTAGGGGGACAGGGGCGGAGACCCAGTACTTC.

This clone was detected only a few times. The rearrangement uses TRBV30 and TRBJ1-1; no clear D. The germline gives CDR1 GTSNPN, CDR2 SVGIG (reference sequence). This CDR3 spans 14 amino acids. The germline V and J ends were trimmed by 3 bases and 5 bases, with 16 bases remaining between them. In nucleotides, the CDR3 is TGTGCCTGGAGCGAGAGTTTAGCGAGGACTGAAGCTTTCTTT. This sequence encodes CAWSESLARTEAFF.

This clone was recorded a few times. The chain links TRBV7-9 to TRBJ2-2, with 11 bases identical to TRBD2. The germline gives CDR1 SEHNR, CDR2 FQNEAQ (reference sequence). CDR3 length equals 18 residues. V shed 0 bases and J 1 base; nucleotides not matched to a gene: 4. The CDR3 DNA sequence: TGTGCCAGCAGCTTAGCGGCCGGACTAGCGGGGAACACCGGGGAGCTGTTTTTT. As protein: CASSLAAGLAGNTGELFF. The full variable domain, in which reference TRBV7-9 and TRBJ2-2 provide the parts outside the CDR3, is DTGVSQNPRHKITKRGQNVTFRCDPISEHNRLYWYRQTLGQGPEFLTYFQNEAQLEKSRLLSDRFSAERPKGSFSTLEIQRTEQGDSAMYLCASSLAAGLAGNTGELFFGEGSRLTVL.